This T cell receptor (beta chain) was retrieved from a study of shared clonotypes between healthy human individuals. Whole-study findings and limits: Only blood was sampled; tissue repertoires likely differ. Sharing across four donors was highest in naive CD4 (around 5%) and lowest in memory CD8 (roughly 0.4%).

Worth noting for this clone: Its antigen remains unidentified.

Germline-derived CDR1 and CDR2 are MNHEY and SVGAGI. V gave up 2 bases and J gave up 10 bases; unmatched junction bases: 7. The CDR3 runs 15 residues. Clones were sequenced by immunoSEQ multiplex PCR, and TCRdb holds only the in-frame ones, with some missing. The sample shows 2 million to 3 million clones, roughly 92% of them seen only once. The rearrangement joins TRBV6-5 to TRBJ1-6; the match to TRBD1 covers 8 bases. The TCR sequence derives from a young man in good health. The specimen sequenced was naive CD4+ T cells sorted from blood. As for subset: CD45RA+ positively selected. The CDR3 nucleotides read TGTGCCAGCAGTTACGCAGGACAGGGCGGGTCACCCCTCCACTTT. This codes for CASSYAGQGGSPLHF.